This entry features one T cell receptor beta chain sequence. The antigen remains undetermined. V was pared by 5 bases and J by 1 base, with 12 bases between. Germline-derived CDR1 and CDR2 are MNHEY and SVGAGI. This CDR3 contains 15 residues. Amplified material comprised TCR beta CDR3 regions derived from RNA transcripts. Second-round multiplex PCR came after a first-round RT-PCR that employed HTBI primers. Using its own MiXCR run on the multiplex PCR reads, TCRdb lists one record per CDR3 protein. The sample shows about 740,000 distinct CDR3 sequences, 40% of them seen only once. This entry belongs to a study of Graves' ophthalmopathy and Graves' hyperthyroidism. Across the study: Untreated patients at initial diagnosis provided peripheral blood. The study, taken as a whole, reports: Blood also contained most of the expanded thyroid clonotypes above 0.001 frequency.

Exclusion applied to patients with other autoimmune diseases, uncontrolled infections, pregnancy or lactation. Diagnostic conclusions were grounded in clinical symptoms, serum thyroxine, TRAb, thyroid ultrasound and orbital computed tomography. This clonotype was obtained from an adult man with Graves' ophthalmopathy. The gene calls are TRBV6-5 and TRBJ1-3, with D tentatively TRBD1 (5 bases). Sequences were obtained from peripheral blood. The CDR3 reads CASSPLPGSGNTIYF. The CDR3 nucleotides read TGTGCCAGCAGTCCGCTTCCAGGGTCTGGAAACACCATATATTTT.